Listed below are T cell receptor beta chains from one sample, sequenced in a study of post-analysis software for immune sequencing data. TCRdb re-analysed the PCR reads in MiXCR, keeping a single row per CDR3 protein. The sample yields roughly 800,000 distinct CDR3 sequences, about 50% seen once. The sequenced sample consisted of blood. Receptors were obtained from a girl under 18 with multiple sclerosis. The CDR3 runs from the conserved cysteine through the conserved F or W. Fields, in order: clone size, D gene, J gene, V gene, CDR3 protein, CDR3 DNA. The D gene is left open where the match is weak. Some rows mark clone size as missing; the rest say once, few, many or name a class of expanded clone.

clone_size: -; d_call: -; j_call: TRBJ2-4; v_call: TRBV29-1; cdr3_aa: CSGFHTGPQYF; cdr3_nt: TGCAGCGGTTTTCATACAGGGCCTCAGTACTTC
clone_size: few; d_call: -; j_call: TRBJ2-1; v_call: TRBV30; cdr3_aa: CASPGPTGNEQFF; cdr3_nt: TGTGCCTCGCCGGGGCCAACGGGCAATGAGCAGTTCTTC
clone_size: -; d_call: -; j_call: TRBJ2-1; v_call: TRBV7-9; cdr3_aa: CASSLRWGAICEQFF; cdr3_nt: TGTGCCAGCAGCTTAAGGTGGGGGGCGATTTGTGAGCAGTTCTTC
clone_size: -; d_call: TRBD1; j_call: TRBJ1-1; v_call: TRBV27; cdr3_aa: CASRLQGARMNTEAFF; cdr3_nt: TGTGCCAGCAGACTACAGGGGGCGCGGATGAACACTGAAGCTTTCTTT
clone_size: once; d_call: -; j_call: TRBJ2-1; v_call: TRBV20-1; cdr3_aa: CSARQGPSVGSYNEQFF; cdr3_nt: TGCAGTGCTCGACAGGGTCCTAGCGTGGGGTCCTACAATGAGCAGTTCTTC
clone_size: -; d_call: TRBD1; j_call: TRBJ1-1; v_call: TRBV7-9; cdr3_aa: CASSADRGDTEAFF; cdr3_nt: TGTGCCAGCAGCGCCGACAGGGGGGACACTGAAGCTTTCTTT
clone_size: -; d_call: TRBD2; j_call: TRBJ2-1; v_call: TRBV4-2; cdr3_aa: CASSQDALAVNEQFF; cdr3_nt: TGTGCCAGCAGCCAAGATGCCCTAGCGGTTAATGAGCAGTTCTTC
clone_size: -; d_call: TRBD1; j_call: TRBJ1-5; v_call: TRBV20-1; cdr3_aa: CSANDRGVSNQPQHF; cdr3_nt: TGCAGTGCTAATGACAGGGGCGTAAGCAATCAGCCCCAGCATTTT
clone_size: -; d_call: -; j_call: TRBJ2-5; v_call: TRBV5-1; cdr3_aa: CASSLGQKYQETQYF; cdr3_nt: TGCGCCAGCAGCCTCGGACAGAAGTACCAAGAGACCCAGTACTTC
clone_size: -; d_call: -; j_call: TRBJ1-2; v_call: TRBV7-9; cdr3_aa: CASSLAEAGWNYGYTF; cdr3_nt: TGTGCCAGCAGCTTAGCGGAGGCAGGATGGAACTATGGCTACACCTTC
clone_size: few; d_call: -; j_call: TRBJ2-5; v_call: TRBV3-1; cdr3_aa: CASSHWGVQETQYF; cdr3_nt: TGTGCCAGCAGCCATTGGGGGGTCCAAGAGACCCAGTACTTC
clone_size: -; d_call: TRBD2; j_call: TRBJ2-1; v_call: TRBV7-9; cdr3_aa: CASSLGLAGGDSYNEQFF; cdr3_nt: TGTGCCAGCAGCCTGGGACTAGCGGGAGGTGACTCCTACAATGAGCAGTTCTTC
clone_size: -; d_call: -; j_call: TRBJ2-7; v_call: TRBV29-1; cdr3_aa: CSVGRTYEQYF; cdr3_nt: TGCAGCGTTGGCAGAACCTACGAGCAGTACTTC
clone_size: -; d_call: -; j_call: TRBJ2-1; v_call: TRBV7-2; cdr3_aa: CASSPFHNEQFF; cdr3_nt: TGTGCCAGCAGCCCATTTCACAATGAGCAGTTCTTC
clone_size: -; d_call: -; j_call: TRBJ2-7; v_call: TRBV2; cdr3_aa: CASSDWGSDEQYF; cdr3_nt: TGTGCCAGCAGTGATTGGGGGTCGGACGAGCAGTACTTC
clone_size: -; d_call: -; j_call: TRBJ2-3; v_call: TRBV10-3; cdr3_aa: CAISVGRTSASTDTQYF; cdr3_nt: TGTGCCATCAGTGTTGGCAGGACGTCGGCTAGCACAGATACGCAGTATTTT
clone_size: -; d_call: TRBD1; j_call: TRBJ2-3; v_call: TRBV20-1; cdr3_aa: CSASLSQGAGTDTQYF; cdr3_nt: TGCAGTGCTAGTCTTTCACAGGGGGCTGGCACAGATACGCAGTATTTT
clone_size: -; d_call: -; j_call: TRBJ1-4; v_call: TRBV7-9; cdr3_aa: CASSFMSNEKLFF; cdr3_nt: TGTGCCAGCAGCTTCATGTCTAATGAAAAACTGTTTTTT
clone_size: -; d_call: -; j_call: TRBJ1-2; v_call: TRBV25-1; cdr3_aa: CASRARGGYGYTF; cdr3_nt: TGTGCCAGCAGGGCTCGGGGGGGCTATGGCTACACCTTC
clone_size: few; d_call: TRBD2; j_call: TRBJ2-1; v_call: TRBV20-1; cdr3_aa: CSARPGLVGEQFF; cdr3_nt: TGCAGTGCTAGACCGGGACTAGTGGGTGAGCAGTTCTTC
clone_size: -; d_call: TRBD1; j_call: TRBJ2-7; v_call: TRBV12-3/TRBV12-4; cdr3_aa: CASSLGGQNCEQYF; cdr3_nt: TGTGCCAGCAGTTTAGGGGGACAGAACTGCGAGCAGTACTTC
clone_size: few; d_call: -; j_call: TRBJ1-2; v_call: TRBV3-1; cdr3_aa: CASSQDLAAGGYTF; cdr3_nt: TGTGCCAGCAGCCAAGATTTGGCCGCGGGTGGCTACACCTTC
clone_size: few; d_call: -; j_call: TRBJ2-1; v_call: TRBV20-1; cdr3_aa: CSARDPGGEQYNEQFF; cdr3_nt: TGCAGTGCTAGAGATCCCGGCGGGGAACAGTACAATGAGCAGTTCTTC
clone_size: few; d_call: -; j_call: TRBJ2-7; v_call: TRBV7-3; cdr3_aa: CASSPTPNYEQYF; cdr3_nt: TGTGCCAGCAGCCCCACACCGAACTACGAGCAGTACTTC
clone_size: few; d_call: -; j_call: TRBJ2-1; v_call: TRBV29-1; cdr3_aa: CSFTTLNEQFF; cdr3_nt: TGCAGCTTTACAACCCTAAATGAGCAGTTCTTC
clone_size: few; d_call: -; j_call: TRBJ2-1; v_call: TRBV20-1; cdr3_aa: CSARDRRGTMRNEQFF; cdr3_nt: TGCAGTGCTAGAGATAGGCGGGGTACGATGCGCAATGAGCAGTTCTTC
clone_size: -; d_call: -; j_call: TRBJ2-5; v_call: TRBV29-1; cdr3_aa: CSASGGLQETQYF; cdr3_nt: TGCAGCGCCTCAGGGGGGTTACAAGAGACCCAGTACTTC
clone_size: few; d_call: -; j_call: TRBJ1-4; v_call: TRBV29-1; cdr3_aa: CSVEVEAGSPKLFF; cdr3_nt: TGCAGCGTTGAAGTTGAGGCGGGATCCCCAAAACTGTTTTTT
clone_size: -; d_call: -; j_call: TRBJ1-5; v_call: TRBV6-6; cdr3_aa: CASSSLKGSYGETQHF; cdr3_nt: TGTGCCAGCAGTTCCCTAAAAGGGTCGTACGGGGAGACCCAGCATTTT
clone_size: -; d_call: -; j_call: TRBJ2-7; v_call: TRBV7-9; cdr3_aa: CASSHGGRSLEQYF; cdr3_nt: TGTGCCAGCAGCCACGGAGGGAGGTCCTTGGAGCAGTACTTC
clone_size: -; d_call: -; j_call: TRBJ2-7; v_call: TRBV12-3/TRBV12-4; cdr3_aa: CASSLQTSSEQYF; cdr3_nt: TGTGCCAGCAGTTTACAGACCTCCAGCGAGCAGTACTTC
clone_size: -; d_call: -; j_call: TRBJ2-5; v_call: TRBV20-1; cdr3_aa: CSARDWGAETQYF; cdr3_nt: TGCAGTGCTAGAGATTGGGGGGCGGAGACCCAGTACTTC
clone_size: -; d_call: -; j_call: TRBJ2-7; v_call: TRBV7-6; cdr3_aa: CASSLKAPSYEQYF; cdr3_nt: TGTGCCAGCAGCTTAAAAGCGCCATCCTACGAGCAGTACTTC
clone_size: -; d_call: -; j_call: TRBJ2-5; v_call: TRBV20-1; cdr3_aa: CSARDFQGKNQETQYF; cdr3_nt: TGCAGTGCTAGAGATTTCCAGGGCAAAAACCAAGAGACCCAGTACTTC
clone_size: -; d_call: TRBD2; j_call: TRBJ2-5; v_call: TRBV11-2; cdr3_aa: CASSLEALAGGETQYF; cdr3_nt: TGTGCCAGCAGCTTAGAAGCCCTAGCGGGAGGTGAGACCCAGTACTTC
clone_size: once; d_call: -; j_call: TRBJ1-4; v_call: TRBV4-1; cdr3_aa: CAASSQGPSATNEKLFF; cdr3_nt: TGCGCCGCCTCATCCCAGGGGCCCTCCGCAACTAATGAAAAACTGTTTTTT
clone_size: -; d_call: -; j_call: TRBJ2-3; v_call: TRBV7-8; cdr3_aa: CATRIQGIPTDTQYF; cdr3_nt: TGTGCCACCCGTATCCAGGGCATCCCCACAGATACGCAGTATTTT
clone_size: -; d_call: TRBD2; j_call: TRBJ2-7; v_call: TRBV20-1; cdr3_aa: CSAISGGYSYEQYF; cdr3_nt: TGCAGTGCTATATCGGGGGGTTACTCCTACGAGCAGTACTTC
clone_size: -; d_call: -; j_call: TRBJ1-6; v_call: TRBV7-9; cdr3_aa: CASSLVVSNSPLHF; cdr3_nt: TGTGCCAGCAGCTTAGTCGTCAGTAATTCACCCCTCCACTTT
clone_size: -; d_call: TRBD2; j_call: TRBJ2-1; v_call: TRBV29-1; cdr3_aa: CSVDGDGGARSYNEQFF; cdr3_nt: TGCAGCGTTGACGGGGACGGGGGGGCCCGTTCCTACAATGAGCAGTTCTTC
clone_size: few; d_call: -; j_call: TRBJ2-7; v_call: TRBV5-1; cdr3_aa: CASSNRVPVSSYEQYF; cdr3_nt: TGCGCCAGCAGCAACAGGGTGCCTGTAAGCTCCTACGAGCAGTACTTC